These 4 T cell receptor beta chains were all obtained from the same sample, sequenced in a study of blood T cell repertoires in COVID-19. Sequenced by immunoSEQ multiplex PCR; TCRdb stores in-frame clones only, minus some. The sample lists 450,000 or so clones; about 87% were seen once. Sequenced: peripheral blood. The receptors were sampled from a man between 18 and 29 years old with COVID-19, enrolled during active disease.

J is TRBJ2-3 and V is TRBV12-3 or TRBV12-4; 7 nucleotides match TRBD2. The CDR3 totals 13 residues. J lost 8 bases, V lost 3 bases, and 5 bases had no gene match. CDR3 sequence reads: CASSFGLGVTQYF. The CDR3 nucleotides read TGTGCCAGCAGTTTCGGACTAGGTGTTACGCAGTATTTT.

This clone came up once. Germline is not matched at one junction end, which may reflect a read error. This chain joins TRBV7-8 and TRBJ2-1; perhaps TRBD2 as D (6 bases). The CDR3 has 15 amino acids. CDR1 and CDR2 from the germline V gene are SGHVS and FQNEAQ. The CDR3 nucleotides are TGTGCCAGCAGCTTCAGTCGCGGGGCTACTAGATCGCAGCTCTTC. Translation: CASSFSRGATRSQLF.

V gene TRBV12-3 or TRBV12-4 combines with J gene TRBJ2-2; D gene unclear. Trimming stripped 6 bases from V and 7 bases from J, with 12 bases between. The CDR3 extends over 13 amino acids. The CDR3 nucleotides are TGTGCCAGCAGCATCACCGGTGGCGGGGAGCTGTTTTTT. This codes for CASSITGGGELFF.

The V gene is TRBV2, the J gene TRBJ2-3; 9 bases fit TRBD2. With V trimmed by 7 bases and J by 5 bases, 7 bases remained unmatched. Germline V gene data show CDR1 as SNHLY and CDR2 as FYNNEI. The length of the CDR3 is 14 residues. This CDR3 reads CASTGSGRQDTQYF. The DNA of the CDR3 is TGTGCCAGCACTGGGAGCGGGAGGCAAGATACGCAGTATTTT.